In this sample, the clone carrying this TCR beta chain turned up a few times. The antigen remains unidentified. Amplified TCR beta CDR3 regions derived from RNA transcripts. A set of HTBI primers served as the primers for a first-round RT-PCR of the TCR CDR3. TCRdb fed the multiplex PCR reads into MiXCR, producing one record per CDR3 protein. This table holds around 690,000 distinct CDR3 sequences, 17% found once. The data belong to a study of T cells in Graves' hyperthyroidism and ophthalmopathy. General study findings and limits: Most clonotypes expanded in the thyroid (above 0.001) were also present in blood.

If no ophthalmopathy progression occurred within 18 months, Graves' hyperthyroidism was stable. Hyperthyroidism patients were newly diagnosed, had disease duration under 2 months, and were aged 18 to 65 years. V lost 3 bases to trimming and J lost 1 base, with 12 bases between them. The CDR3 loop spans 15 amino acids. Germline V lookup: CDR1 MDHEN, CDR2 SYDVKM. The sequenced sample was blood. This rearrangement joins TRBV28 to TRBJ1-1; no firm D call. The receptor's source is a man aged 50 or older with Graves' hyperthyroidism. The CDR3 sequence is CASSFSTSPNTEAFF. The CDR3 nucleotides read TGTGCCAGCAGTTTCAGTACGAGTCCGAACACTGAAGCTTTCTTT.